The rows below give T cell receptor beta chains drawn from one sample of a study of OX40 agonist ivuxolimab in advanced cancers. Libraries were prepared by immunoSEQ multiplex PCR; TCRdb keeps only in-frame clonotypes and omits some of them. The sample contains some 63,000 clones, 70% to 90% of which appear only once. Sequenced here: CD4+ or CD8+ T cells sorted from blood, sampled in a trial of the OX40 agonist ivuxolimab. The receptors derive from an adult with an advanced solid tumor such as melanoma, head and neck, liver or kidney cancer. CDR3s include the opening cysteine and the closing phenylalanine or tryptophan. The D gene is left open where the match is weak. Clone size is shown for a subset of rows, as once, few, many or a class of expanded clone.

>TRBJ1-5|.|16|TRBV28|once
TGTGCCAGCAGCCCACTGGGCGGAGGGAGCAATCAGCCCCAGCATTTT
CASSPLGGGSNQPQHF
>TRBJ2-2|TRBD2|16|TRBV28|.
TGTGCCAGCAGTTCCCGACTAGCGGGAGATGCCGGGGAGCTGTTTTTT
CASSSRLAGDAGELFF
>TRBJ2-1|TRBD2|16|TRBV7-6|.
TGTGCCAGCAGCTTAGGGGCTAGCGGGGGTTACAATGAGCAGTTCTTC
CASSLGASGGYNEQFF
>TRBJ2-1|TRBD2|17|TRBV5-6|few
TGTGCCAGCAGCTTGGAATTAGGCCTAGCGGGGCCTAATGAGCAGTTCTTC
CASSLELGLAGPNEQFF
>TRBJ1-6|.|14|TRBV19|.
TGTGCCAGTAGTTCACAGGGCCGGAATTCACCCCTCCACTTT
CASSSQGRNSPLHF
>TRBJ2-2|.|15|TRBV4-1|.
TGCGCCAGCAGCCAAGAAGGCTCTGGGAACGGGGAGCTGTTTTTT
CASSQEGSGNGELFF
>TRBJ2-1|TRBD1|15|TRBV6-6|.
TGTGCCAGCAGTTATCGGGACAGCTTATACAATGAGCAGTTCTTC
CASSYRDSLYNEQFF
>TRBJ1-1|.|13|TRBV6-5|.
TGTGCCAGCAGTTGGTCACAGAACACTGAAGCTTTCTTT
CASSWSQNTEAFF
>TRBJ2-1|.|13|TRBV27|.
TGTGCCAGCAGTTTTCTTTGGGGTAACGAGCAGTTCTTC
CASSFLWGNEQFF
>TRBJ1-2|.|14|TRBV5-1|.
TGCGCCAGCAGCCCCGGGGCAGGTTACTATGGCTACACCTTC
CASSPGAGYYGYTF
>TRBJ1-6|TRBD1|17|TRBV7-9|once
TGTGCCAGCAGATCATTGGACAGGGGATCCTATAATTCACCCCTCCACTTT
CASRSLDRGSYNSPLHF
>TRBJ1-1|TRBD1|13|TRBV7-2|.
TGTGCCAGCAGCCCCCGGACAGGGGAGTTAGCTTTCTTT
CASSPRTGELAFF
>TRBJ1-5|.|14|TRBV27|.
TGTGCCACCAACCCCGTGAGGGGTGGTCAGCCCCAGCATTTT
CATNPVRGGQPQHF
>TRBJ1-2|.|14|TRBV7-2|once
TGTGCCAGCAGCTTAGGCGGAGTAAACTATGGCTACATCTTC
CASSLGGVNYGYIF
>TRBJ1-2|.|13|TRBV29-1|.
TGCAGCGTTGTCGTAGCAAGGGTTGGTGGCTACACCTTC
CSVVVARVGGYTF
>TRBJ1-3|TRBD1|19|TRBV11-2|.
TGTGCCAGCAGCCCGATACTACGACAGGGAGTGGCGTTGGAAGACACCATATATTTT
CASSPILRQGVALEDTIYF
>TRBJ1-1|.|13|TRBV10-3|.
TGTGCCATCAGTGAGTCGGCCCGAACTGAAGCTTTCTTT
CAISESARTEAFF
>TRBJ2-1|.|15|TRBV6-1|.
TGTGCCAGCAGTAGGTTCTGGACAGCCAACAATGAGCAGTTCTTC
CASSRFWTANNEQFF
>TRBJ2-3|.|20|TRBV1|.
TGCACCAGCAGCCAAGATTGCCCCTCAACTAGCTATTCTAGCACAGATACGCAGTATTTT
CTSSQDCPSTSYSSTDTQYF
>TRBJ1-2|.|12|TRBV7-2|.
TGTGCCAGCAGCTTACAGGGAAGTGGCTACACCTTC
CASSLQGSGYTF
>TRBJ1-1|TRBD1|16|TRBV5-1|.
TGCGCCAGCAGCCTAGGGGGCGGGTGGTCGAACACTGAAGCTTTCTTT
CASSLGGGWSNTEAFF
>TRBJ1-3|.|12|TRBV15|.
TGTGCCACCAGCCGCGATGGAAACACCATATATTTT
CATSRDGNTIYF
>TRBJ1-5|.|15|TRBV7-2|.
TGTGCCAGCAGCCCGCAACAGGGTATCCAACAGCCCCAGCATTTT
CASSPQQGIQQPQHF
>TRBJ1-5|.|12|TRBV28|.
TGTGCCAGCAGTTTATTACTTCAGCCCCAGCATTTT
CASSLLLQPQHF
>TRBJ2-6|.|15|TRBV13|.
TGTGCCAGCAGTAAGAGACAGCCCGGGGCCAACGTCCTGACTTTC
CASSKRQPGANVLTF
>TRBJ1-1|TRBD1|14|TRBV10-3|.
TGTGCCATCAGTGTAGGACAGGTAAACACTGAAGCTTTCTTT
CAISVGQVNTEAFF
>TRBJ1-4|.|15|TRBV5-1|.
TGCGCCAGCAGCTTGGTCGGGGGGCTCGGTGAAAAACTGTTTTTT
CASSLVGGLGEKLFF
>TRBJ2-5|TRBD1|14|TRBV6-1|.
TGTGCCAGCAGCCCCGGGACAGACCAAGAGACCCAGTACTTC
CASSPGTDQETQYF
>TRBJ1-2|.|13|TRBV7-8|.
TGTGCCAGCAGCTTAGGGACCACCGGCGGCTACACCTTC
CASSLGTTGGYTF
>TRBJ1-1|.|15|TRBV5-5|.
TGTGCCAGCAGCTCGCTCGGGGCCATGAACACTGAAGCTTTCTTT
CASSSLGAMNTEAFF
>TRBJ2-7|.|14|TRBV10-2|once
TGCGCCAGCCAACCCACTTTCCTTTCTTACGAGCAGTACTTC
CASQPTFLSYEQYF
>TRBJ2-1|TRBD2|15|TRBV6-6|.
TGTGCCAGCAGGGTCCCGGGACTAGCGGGTAATGAGCAGTTCTTC
CASRVPGLAGNEQFF
>TRBJ1-1|.|14|TRBV9|.
TGTGCCAGCAGCGTAGGGGGAGAAAACACTGAAGCTTTCTTT
CASSVGGENTEAFF
>TRBJ1-2|TRBD1|14|TRBV30|.
TGTGCCTGGAGTGGACAGGGTTATAACTATGGCTACACCTTC
CAWSGQGYNYGYTF
>TRBJ2-1|.|18|TRBV7-2|.
TGTGCCAGCAGCTCCCCGGAGAGGGGAGTCAGCTCCTACAATGAGCAGTTCTTC
CASSSPERGVSSYNEQFF
>TRBJ1-5|TRBD1|15|TRBV19|.
TGTGCCAGTAGTATAGGACAGGGACCCAATCAGCCCCAGCATTTT
CASSIGQGPNQPQHF
>TRBJ2-5|.|14|TRBV5-1|.
TGCGCTAGCAGCTTGGCCGGCACGAAAGAGACCCAGTACTTC
CASSLAGTKETQYF
>TRBJ1-2|TRBD1|15|TRBV19|.
TGTGCCAGTAGTAACCGGGACAGGCGATACTATGGCTACACCTTC
CASSNRDRRYYGYTF
>TRBJ2-2|.|11|TRBV6-1|.
TGTGCCAGCGCGGTCCCCGGGGAGCTGTTTTTT
CASAVPGELFF
>TRBJ2-1|.|16|TRBV12-2|.
TGTGCAAGTCGCCCCCCCTCCGGGACTGCTTGCAATGAGCAGTTCTTC
CASRPPSGTACNEQFF
>TRBJ2-1|.|15|TRBV6-1|.
TGTGCCAGCAGTGTTGATCCCTATGGGTACAATGAGCAGTTCTTC
CASSVDPYGYNEQFF
>TRBJ2-7|.|14|TRBV5-1|.
TGCGCCAGCAGCCCCCAGGGGGGTAGCTACGAGCAGTACTTC
CASSPQGGSYEQYF
>TRBJ1-1|TRBD1|15|TRBV5-1|.
TGCGCCAGCAGCGCACAACCGGGACAGGGCTCTGAAGCTTTCTTT
CASSAQPGQGSEAFF